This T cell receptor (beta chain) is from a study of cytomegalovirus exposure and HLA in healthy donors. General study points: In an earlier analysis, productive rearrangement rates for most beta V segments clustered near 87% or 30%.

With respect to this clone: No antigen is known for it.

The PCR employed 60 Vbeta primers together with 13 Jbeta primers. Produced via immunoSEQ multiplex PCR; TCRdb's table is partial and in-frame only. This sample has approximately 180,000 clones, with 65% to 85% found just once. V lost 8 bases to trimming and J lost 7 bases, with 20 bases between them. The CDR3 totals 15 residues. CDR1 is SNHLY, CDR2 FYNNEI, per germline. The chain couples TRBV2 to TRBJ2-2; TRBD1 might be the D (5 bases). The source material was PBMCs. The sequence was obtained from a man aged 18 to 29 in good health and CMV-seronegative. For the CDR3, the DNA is TGTGCCAGCGGTGTTGGGGCAGAATCCTTCGGGGAGCTGTTTTTT. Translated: CASGVGAESFGELFF.